This T cell receptor beta chain was obtained from a study of T cells expressing NK-cell markers. What made the TCR beta cDNA was 5'RACE template switching with UMIs. TCRdb reprocessed the 5' RACE reads, with one entry per CDR3 protein and no DNA. The sample totals about 190,000 distinct CDR3 sequences. Germline CDR1 SNHLY, CDR2 FYNNEI. The CDR3 is 14 amino acids. The sample consisted of blood T cells: a sorted CD56 or NKG2C T cell subset, CD4+ or CD8+ T cells, or bulk PBMC T cells (not recorded which). This clonotype was obtained from a man aged 18-69 years in good health. The chain has TRBV2 and TRBJ2-7. The CDR3: CASSRNMLPYEQYF. The variable domain in full, with the rest retrieved from reference TRBV2 and TRBJ2-7, is EPEVTQTPSHQVTQMGQEVILRCVPISNHLYFYWYRQILGQKVEFLVSFYNNEISEKSEIFDDQFSVERPDGSNFTLKIRSTKLEDSAMYFCASSRNMLPYEQYFGPGTRLTVT.